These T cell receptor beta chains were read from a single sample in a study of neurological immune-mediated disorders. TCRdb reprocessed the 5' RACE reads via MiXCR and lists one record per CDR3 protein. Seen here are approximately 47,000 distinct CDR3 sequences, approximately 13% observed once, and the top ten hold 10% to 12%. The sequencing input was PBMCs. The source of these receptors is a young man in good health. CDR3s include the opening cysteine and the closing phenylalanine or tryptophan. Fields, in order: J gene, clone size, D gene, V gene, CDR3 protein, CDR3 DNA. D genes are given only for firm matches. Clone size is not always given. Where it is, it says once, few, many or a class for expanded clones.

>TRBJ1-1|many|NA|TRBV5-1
CASSLLPENTEAFF
TGCGCCAGCAGCTTGCTCCCGGAGAACACTGAAGCTTTCTTT
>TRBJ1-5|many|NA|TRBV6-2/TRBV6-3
CASSSDSYGVGNQPQHF
TGTGCCAGCAGTTCCGACTCCTATGGGGTAGGCAATCAGCCCCAGCATTTT
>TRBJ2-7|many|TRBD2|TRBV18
CASSTRMAGGAYEQYF
TGTGCCAGCTCGACCAGGATGGCGGGAGGAGCCTACGAGCAGTACTTC
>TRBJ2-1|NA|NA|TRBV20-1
CSANLPSGGGNEQFF
TGCAGTGCTAACCTGCCTAGCGGAGGGGGGAATGAGCAGTTCTTC
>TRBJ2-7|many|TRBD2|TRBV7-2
CASSRLAGEPHEQYF
TGTGCCAGCAGCCGACTAGCGGGAGAACCCCACGAGCAGTACTTC
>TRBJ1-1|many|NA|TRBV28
CASQGKMRRNTEAFF
TGTGCCAGCCAGGGAAAAATGCGGAGGAACACTGAAGCTTTCTTT
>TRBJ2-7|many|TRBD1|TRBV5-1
CASSLETGTYEQYF
TGCGCCAGCAGCTTGGAGACAGGGACCTACGAGCAGTACTTC
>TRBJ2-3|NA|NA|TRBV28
CASSRRAGSSTDTQYF
TGTGCCAGCAGCCGACGGGCTGGGTCTAGCACAGATACGCAGTATTTT
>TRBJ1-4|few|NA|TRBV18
CASSPPRGSATNEKLFF
TGTGCCAGCTCACCACCGAGGGGGTCCGCAACTAATGAAAAACTGTTTTTT
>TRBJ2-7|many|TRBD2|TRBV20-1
CSARDLTSGTYEQYF
TGCAGTGCTAGAGACCTGACTAGCGGGACGTACGAGCAGTACTTC
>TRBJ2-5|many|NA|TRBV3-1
CASSQEGQGGWETQYF
TGTGCCAGCAGCCAAGAGGGGCAGGGTGGTTGGGAGACCCAGTACTTC
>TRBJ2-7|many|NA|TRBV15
CATSRDPGVGYEQYF
TGTGCCACCAGCAGAGATCCAGGGGTCGGCTACGAGCAGTACTTC
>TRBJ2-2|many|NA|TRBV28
CASSLLLNTGELFF
TGTGCCAGCAGCTTGCTATTAAACACCGGGGAGCTGTTTTTT
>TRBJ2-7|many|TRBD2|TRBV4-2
CASSQDTSGRSYEQYF
TGTGCCAGCAGCCAAGATACTAGCGGGAGATCCTACGAGCAGTACTTC
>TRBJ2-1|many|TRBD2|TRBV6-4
CASSGGLAGDNEQFF
TGTGCCAGCAGTGGCGGACTAGCGGGAGACAATGAGCAGTTCTTC
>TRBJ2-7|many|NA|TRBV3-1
CASSPETTGLGIEQYF
TGTGCCAGCAGCCCAGAAACGACAGGACTCGGTATCGAGCAGTACTTC